The 28 T cell receptor beta chains in this list originate from one sample, sequenced in a study of shared clonotypes between healthy human individuals (dated by TCRdb to the early 2020s). Libraries came from the immunoSEQ multiplex PCR assay. The table was pulled from immuneACCESS by TCRdb, which kept in-frame rearrangements only. Such tables lose some clones; where checked, under half of the loss comes from unresolved V genes, and the rest has no known cause. This sample comprises about 1 million clones, 78% of them detected only once. The top ten clonotypes cover approximately 0.52% of the sample. The specimen was memory CD4+ T cells from PBMCs. Taken with the paper, the label for cell subset or site translates to: CD45RA-negative fraction. Receptors originate from a man aged 18-30 years in good health. Some clones in this sample may be carry-over from other donors' samples.

In regard to this clone: At the DNA level, this CDR3 is encoded by other sequences in the same sample as well. The CDR3 nucleotides read TGCGCCAGCAGCTTGGACAGGGGCAACACTGAAGCTTTCTTT. It codes for CASSLDRGNTEAFF. This rearrangement joins TRBV5-1 to TRBJ1-1, with 7 bases identical to TRBD1. The CDR3 is 14 amino acids. Trimming at V came to 0 bases and at J to 2 bases, leaving 1 base not matched to a gene. Germline loops: CDR1 SGHRS, CDR2 YFSETQ. Full variable domain (outside the CDR3, taken from reference TRBV5-1 and TRBJ1-1): KAGVTQTPRYLIKTRGQQVTLSCSPISGHRSVSWYQQTPGQGLQFLFEYFSETQRNKGNFPGRFSGRQFSNSRSEMNVSTLELGDSALYLCASSLDRGNTEAFFGQGTRLTVV.

This rearrangement joins TRBV11-3 to TRBJ2-5; D may correspond to TRBD1 or TRBD2 (6 bases each). The V end lost 1 base, the J end lost 2 bases, and 11 bases lay between the germline ends. This CDR3 comprises 15 residues. From germline, CDR1 is SGHNT and CDR2 YENEEA. CDR3 sequence reads: CASSLGGAGQETQYF. The CDR3 region has the DNA TGTGCCAGCAGCTTAGGGGGGGCTGGGCAAGAGACCCAGTACTTC.

The gene calls are TRBV28 and TRBJ2-1; D unresolved. The CDR3 has 12 residues. The germline V gene encodes CDR1 MDHEN and CDR2 SYDVKM. V gave up 6 bases and J gave up 10 bases, with 13 bases separating them. CDR3 region: CASSQSVAEQFF. The CDR3 nucleotides are TGTGCCAGCAGCCAATCAGTTGCGGAGCAGTTCTTC.

This clone was seen repeatedly, ten times or more. The chain is built from TRBV2 and TRBJ2-7; 11 bases fit TRBD1. Germline V gene sequence: CDR1 SNHLY, CDR2 FYNNEI. The CDR3 extends over 14 amino acids. The J segment lost 5 bases and the V segment lost 6 bases, leaving 6 bases of the junction unmatched. The CDR3 nucleotides read TGTGCCAGCAGATTGGACAGGGGGCGCGACGAGCAGTACTTC. As protein: CASRLDRGRDEQYF.

The chain is built from TRBV7-3 and TRBJ2-5, with a tentative D call TRBD1 (6 bases). Per the germline V gene, CDR1 is SGHTA and CDR2 is FQGTGA. Between the trimmed V and J ends, which lost 2 bases and 3 bases, there was a span of 13 bases. There are 15 residues in the CDR3. CDR3 DNA sequence: TGTGCCAGCAGCTTACCCGAGGCAGGGGAAGAGACCCAGTACTTC. It codes for CASSLPEAGEETQYF.

The V call is TRBV15, the J call TRBJ2-3; 8 positions agree with TRBD1. The CDR3 has 14 amino acids. After removal of 5 bases from V and 4 bases from J, the junction contained 5 bases not matched to a gene. Per germline, CDR1 LNHNV and CDR2 YYDKDF (reference sequence). The CDR3 DNA reads TGTGCCACCAGCCCCAGGGGGCGCGCAGATACGCAGTATTTT. Protein sequence: CATSPRGRADTQYF.

The chain joins TRBV5-6 to TRBJ1-2; 7 bases agree with TRBD1. The CDR3 runs 13 residues. Germline V gives CDR1 SGHDT, CDR2 YYEEEE. The V gene end was trimmed by 6 bases and the J gene end by 6 bases; junction bases not matched to a gene: 8. DNA for the CDR3: TGTGCCAGCACTTACTCGACAGGGAATGGCTACACCTTC. Its translation: CASTYSTGNGYTF.

The chain is built from TRBV4-2 and TRBJ1-4; D is unresolved. The CDR3 loop spans 16 amino acids. V lost 3 bases, J lost 0 bases, and 11 bases lay in between. Germline V gene sequence: CDR1 LGHNA, CDR2 YNFKEQ. CDR3 loop: CASSQTATATNEKLFF. CDR3 DNA: TGTGCCAGCAGCCAGACTGCTACGGCAACTAATGAAAAACTGTTTTTT.

The chain recombines TRBV6-1 with TRBJ1-4, with unresolved D. Per germline, CDR1 MNHNS and CDR2 SASEGT. The CDR3 covers 15 residues. The germline V and J ends were trimmed by 6 bases and 0 bases, with 11 bases remaining between them. The CDR3 protein is CASRVMTATNEKLFF. CDR3 DNA sequence: TGTGCCAGCAGGGTAATGACGGCAACTAATGAAAAACTGTTTTTT.

V usage is TRBV2 and J usage is TRBJ2-1; 7 nucleotides line up with TRBD1. After removal of 4 bases from V and 0 bases from J, the junction contained 3 bases not matched to a gene. Germline lookup yields CDR1 SNHLY and CDR2 FYNNEI. This CDR3 is 15 amino acids long. CDR3 region: CASSVGQNSYNEQFF. CDR3 DNA: TGTGCCAGCAGTGTGGGACAGAACTCCTACAATGAGCAGTTCTTC.

This clone turned up a few times. J is TRBJ2-3 and V is TRBV9; 10 bases map to TRBD2. Germline lookup yields CDR1 SGDLS and CDR2 YYNGEE. Germline trimming cut 1 base from V and 5 bases from J; bases unmatched to any gene: 7. The CDR3 is 16 residues long. CDR3 amino acids: CASSVTGAGGEDTQYF. Written as DNA, the CDR3 is TGTGCCAGCAGCGTAACCGGAGCGGGAGGGGAAGATACGCAGTATTTT.

This clone occurred a few times. Given a much more abundant clone one base away, this may be a read error. Other nucleotide sequences from this sample produce the same CDR3. V and J are TRBV5-1 and TRBJ2-1, with unresolved D. The germline V gene encodes CDR1 SGHRS and CDR2 YFSETQ. The CDR3 length is 14 residues. V gave up 0 bases and J gave up 2 bases, with 6 bases separating them. The CDR3 is CASSLGPTYNEQFF. The CDR3, as DNA: TGCGCCAGCAGCTTGGGACCGACCTACAATGAGCAGTTCTTC. The whole variable domain, remainder taken from reference TRBV5-1 and TRBJ2-1, is KAGVTQTPRYLIKTRGQQVTLSCSPISGHRSVSWYQQTPGQGLQFLFEYFSETQRNKGNFPGRFSGRQFSNSRSEMNVSTLELGDSALYLCASSLGPTYNEQFFGPGTRLTVL.

The rearrangement joins TRBV10-3 to TRBJ1-1; TRBD1 is a possible D gene (5 bases). V lost 3 bases and J lost 2, with 13 bases in between. The CDR3 consists of 15 residues. From germline, CDR1 is ENHRY and CDR2 SYGVKD. The CDR3 nucleotides are TGTGCCATCAGTGATGGGGGAACCTTAAACACTGAAGCTTTCTTT. Its protein product is CAISDGGTLNTEAFF.

The V gene is TRBV6-5, the J gene TRBJ1-2; 9 nucleotides match TRBD1. The CDR3 extends over 15 amino acids. In germline, CDR1 is MNHEY, CDR2 SVGAGI. V trimming: 5 bases; J trimming: 0 bases; junction bases outside the gene matches: 4. The CDR3 region has the DNA TGTGCCAGCAGTAAGCGGACAGGGGCTAACTATGGCTACACCTTC. Its translation is CASSKRTGANYGYTF.

The sample holds a few counts of this clone. The chain uses TRBV5-6 and TRBJ2-2, with D possibly TRBD1 on 6 matching bases. The germline V gene encodes CDR1 SGHDT and CDR2 YYEEEE. Trimming left V 4 bases short and J 5 bases short, with 12 bases between. The CDR3 runs 14 residues. CDR3 loop: CASSLPTGTGELFF. CDR3 DNA sequence: TGTGCCAGCAGCCTACCCACAGGGACCGGGGAGCTGTTTTTT.

The rearrangement uses TRBV10-3 and TRBJ1-2, with D uncertain. This CDR3 has 11 amino acids. CDR1 and CDR2 (germline): ENHRY, SYGVKD. Trimming cost V 8 bases and J 8 bases, with 12 bases left between them. CDR3 amino acids: CAILTPGGYTF. CDR3 in DNA: TGTGCCATCTTGACTCCCGGGGGCTACACCTTC.

The V gene is TRBV6-1, the J gene TRBJ1-4; TRBD1 is a possible D gene (6 bases). The CDR3 contains 15 residues. The germline V and J ends were trimmed by 2 bases and 7 bases, with 14 bases remaining between them. The germline CDR1 and CDR2 sequences are MNHNS and SASEGT. CDR3 nucleotides: TGTGCCAGCAGTGAAAGATACAGGGACCGTGAAAAACTGTTTTTT. Translation gives CASSERYRDREKLFF.

The gene calls are TRBV19 and TRBJ2-2; 7 nucleotides match TRBD1. This CDR3 has 17 residues. Unmatched junction bases numbered 11, after V lost 5 bases and J lost 2 bases. Germline CDR1 and CDR2: LNHDA and SQIVND (reference sequence). CDR3 nucleotide sequence: TGTGCCAGTAGTTGGGAACCGGGACAGACAAACACCGGGGAGCTGTTTTTT. Translating it yields CASSWEPGQTNTGELFF.

The V gene is TRBV5-6, the J gene TRBJ2-1, with 15 bases identical to TRBD2. V gave up 0 bases and J gave up 4 bases; unmatched junction bases: 5. This CDR3 has 18 residues. Germline CDR1 is SGHDT and CDR2 is YYEEEE. The CDR3 protein is CASSLGGLAGGKYNEQFF. In nucleotides, the CDR3 is TGTGCCAGCAGCTTGGGTGGACTAGCGGGAGGGAAATACAATGAGCAGTTCTTC. Full variable domain (missing parts from reference TRBV5-6 and TRBJ2-1): DAGVTQSPTHLIKTRGQQVTLRCSPKSGHDTVSWYQQALGQGPQFIFQYYEEEERQRGNFPDRFSGHQFPNYSSELNVNALLLGDSALYLCASSLGGLAGGKYNEQFFGPGTRLTVL.

The CDR3 protein is CASSQDPTGAQRSNQPQHF. Written as DNA, the CDR3 is TGCGCCAGCAGCCAAGACCCCACAGGGGCCCAAAGAAGCAATCAGCCCCAGCATTTT. The rearrangement joins TRBV4-3 to TRBJ1-5, with 7 bases aligning to TRBD1. The V gene end was trimmed by 0 bases and the J gene end by 1 base; junction bases not matched to a gene: 12. The CDR3 extends over 19 amino acids. The V gene's germline CDR1 is LGHNA and CDR2 YSLEER.

The chain combines TRBV2 with TRBJ2-3; TRBD1 matches at 9 bases. The CDR3 sequence is 12 residues long. CDR1 and CDR2 (germline): SNHLY, FYNNEI. The junction had 3 bases not matched to a gene; V was cut back by 6 bases and J by 8 bases. This chain's CDR3 is CASSGTGPTQYF. DNA of the CDR3: TGTGCCAGCAGCGGGACAGGGCCTACGCAGTATTTT. The whole variable domain, remainder taken from reference TRBV2 and TRBJ2-3, is EPEVTQTPSHQVTQMGQEVILRCVPISNHLYFYWYRQILGQKVEFLVSFYNNEISEKSEIFDDQFSVERPDGSNFTLKIRSTKLEDSAMYFCASSGTGPTQYFGPGTRLTVL.

The sample holds many counts of this clone. The CDR3 loop is CASSRLAGGTDTQYF. DNA for the CDR3: TGTGCCAGCAGTCGACTAGCGGGAGGGACAGATACGCAGTATTTT. This chain uses TRBV27 with TRBJ2-3; 14 bases map to TRBD2. CDR1 is MNHEY, CDR2 SMNVEV, per germline (reference sequence). Trimming removed 5 bases from V and 3 bases from J; junction bases left unmatched: 1. The CDR3 length is 15 residues.

This rearrangement joins TRBV28 to TRBJ1-5; TRBD1 might be the D (5 bases). Germline loops: CDR1 MDHEN, CDR2 SYDVKM. CDR3 length: 15 residues. V was trimmed by 6 bases and J by 2 bases, leaving 14 bases between them. Here the CDR3 reads CASRHGGAGNQPQHF. The DNA for the CDR3 is TGTGCCAGCAGGCATGGGGGTGCAGGCAATCAGCCCCAGCATTTT.

CDR3 in amino acids: CASGGVTGSLRSYGYTF. CDR3 nucleotide sequence: TGTGCCAGCGGAGGGGTTACAGGAAGCCTAAGGTCTTACGGCTACACCTTC. This chain uses TRBV27 with TRBJ1-2; weak D call: TRBD1 (5 bases). The CDR3 has 17 residues. Germline CDR1 reads MNHEY; CDR2 reads SMNVEV (reference sequence). V was cut by 8 bases and J by 8 bases, with 30 bases left in between.

The V and J genes are TRBV7-3 and TRBJ1-1; D remains ambiguous. V lost 1 base and J lost 2, with 20 bases in between. The CDR3 runs to 18 residues. The germline gives CDR1 SGHTA, CDR2 FQGTGA. Written as DNA, the CDR3 is TGTGCCAGCAGCTTAAGGAGTGGGTCCATCCCCTTCAACACTGAAGCTTTCTTT. Translation: CASSLRSGSIPFNTEAFF.

In regard to this clone: The sample carries other DNA sequences with the same CDR3. The chain uses TRBV7-6 and TRBJ2-2; D is unclear. This CDR3 region has 13 residues. Germline loops: CDR1 SGHVS, CDR2 FNYEAQ. V lost 5 bases and J lost 2, with 6 bases in between. The CDR3 bases are TGTGCCAGCAGCCTGACCAACACCGGGGAGCTGTTTTTT. Translating gives CASSLTNTGELFF.

V gene TRBV9 combines with J gene TRBJ1-4; tentatively, D is TRBD1 (6 bases). With 0 bases removed from V and 7 bases from J, the gap between germline ends came to 10 bases. CDR3 length: 14 residues. Germline V gene lookup returns CDR1 SGDLS and CDR2 YYNGEE. CDR3 nucleotide sequence: TGTGCCAGCAGCGTAGGTGCAGGGGCTGAAAAACTGTTTTTT. It is translated as CASSVGAGAEKLFF.

The chain uses TRBV6-6 and TRBJ2-7; TRBD2 agrees at 10 bases. V shed 2 bases and J 2 bases; nucleotides not matched to a gene: 3. Germline V gene sequence: CDR1 MNHNY, CDR2 SVGAGI (reference sequence). CDR3 length equals 15 residues. CDR3 DNA: TGTGCCAGCAGTTACGGGACTAGCGAAACCTACGAGCAGTACTTC. It is translated as CASSYGTSETYEQYF.